This T cell receptor (beta chain) was observed in a study of shared clonotypes between healthy human individuals (TCRdb year 2020). About the study as a whole: Three men and two women, aged 18 to 49 years, made up the cohort. To increase sequencing depth and limit assay-specific biases, TCR repertoire library preparation and sequencing were carried out by different laboratories using diverse techniques. To estimate repertoire size and how much clonotype sharing occurs between individuals, the study deeply sequenced the blood TCR repertoires of roughly 5 healthy adults. For each donor, CD4 naive and CD4 memory were each run on three plates, CD8 naive on two plates, and CD8 memory on one plate. Leukapheresis yielded between about 0.9 and 8.9 billion PBMCs per donor. Paper-wide results and their limitations: Compared with non-shared clonotypes, clonotypes shared by all four sorted-subset donors had higher generation probabilities. Sampling was restricted to blood, and TCR repertoires in tissues likely differ from the TCR repertoires found in blood. Because the study included only a small number of donors, the genetic and exposure-history diversity represented was limited. Estimated clonotype richness was generally larger for naive than for memory subsets. Incomplete sequencing was indicated by rarefaction of sorted-subset datasets, despite the large sequencing depth. Sharing across a handful of donors was observed for roughly 5% of naive CD4, under 4% of naive CD8, roughly 2.4% of memory CD4, and about 0.4% of memory CD8 clonotypes. Pairwise subsampling indicated that sequencing depth was expected to affect the degree of clonotype sharing among donors.

Healthy HIV-negative adults with no recently reported acute infections or vaccinations were included as donors. All donors were Caucasian adults living in Nashville, Tennessee, USA. CD4+ T cells were enriched by magnetic negative selection; naive cells were then positively selected on CD45RA, and the negative fraction formed the memory subset. After blood collection by leukapheresis, PBMCs were isolated using Ficoll-Histopaque density gradient centrifugation and then cryopreserved in the vapor phase of liquid nitrogen. Analytical flow cytometry was used to check the purity and quantity of every magnetically sorted T cell population. Each sorted fraction had its genomic DNA isolated and then quantified by UV absorbance on a Nanodrop 2000c. Trimming takes 4 bases from V and 6 bases from J, and the germline ends sit 18 bases apart. The CDR3 covers 15 residues, taking in both the cysteine and the phenylalanine. The DNA shown is the 45-base CDR3, in frame from base 1. The germline V gene supplies CDR1 SGHRS and CDR2 YFSETQ.

TCR CDR3 regions were amplified from genomic DNA by multiplex PCR using the deep immunoSEQ assay. For each cell subset, the extracted genomic DNA was distributed evenly across all wells of several immunoSEQ 96-well plates, and each plate served as one replicate. Each replicate PCR for sorted subsets received 150 to 250 ng genomic DNA, equal to tens of thousands of T cell genomes. Purified libraries were quantified with a Qubit 3.0 fluorometer, sized on a Bioanalyzer 2100, and re-quantified with the KAPA Library Quantification kit. Every immunoSEQ 96-well plate was sequenced on a dedicated single-read 150-cycle Illumina NextSeq 550 flow cell. In the authors' own workflow: Because the immunoSEQ output included only junctional sequences and no quality scores, the filtering could not be the same as the filtering used for full-length reads. To assign V/J genes and CDR3, sequences were annotated using PyIR, a Python wrapper for IgBLAST v1.9, with IMGT germline references. Reads with weak V/J assignments (E-value above 1e-6), missing CDR3, stop codons, out-of-frame junctions, or ambiguous translated residues were removed. A V3J clonotype was defined by an identical inferred V gene, J gene, and CDR3 amino acid sequence. The percentage overlap between two repertoires was calculated by dividing the number of shared unique clonotypes by the size of the smaller repertoire. Repertoire richness was assessed with RTK rarefaction, the Chao1 estimator, and Recon v2.1 estimates of unobserved clonotypes. OLGA was used to compute generation probabilities for all TCRbeta clonotypes that the gDNA method yielded from a handful of donors. The table was pulled from immuneACCESS by TCRdb, which kept in-frame rearrangements only. Such tables lose some clones; where checked, under half of the loss comes from unresolved V genes, and the rest has no known cause. V, J and clone size derive from that table, while D and trimming were established from the DNA sequence. This sample has fewer than 3 million clones in its table, and 85% to 95% of those were observed once. Jointly, the top ten make up 0.3% to 0.45% of the sample.

A remark on this clone: Its antigen is not yet known. Qualities for individual bases were not recorded, and no much larger clone is one base off.

This sequence uses TRBV5-1 and TRBJ2-3; perhaps TRBD2 is the D gene, with 5 bases matching. The clonotype comes from a man aged 18 to 29 in good health. Some clones in this sample may be carry-over from other donors' samples. Sequencing was carried out using naive CD4+ T cells from PBMCs. The sample's cell subset or site, from its label and the paper: CD45RA+ positively selected. The CDR3 in this case is CASSPDSYEGDTQYF. The nucleotide sequence is given as TGCGCCAGCAGCCCGGACTCCTACGAAGGGGATACGCAGTATTTT.